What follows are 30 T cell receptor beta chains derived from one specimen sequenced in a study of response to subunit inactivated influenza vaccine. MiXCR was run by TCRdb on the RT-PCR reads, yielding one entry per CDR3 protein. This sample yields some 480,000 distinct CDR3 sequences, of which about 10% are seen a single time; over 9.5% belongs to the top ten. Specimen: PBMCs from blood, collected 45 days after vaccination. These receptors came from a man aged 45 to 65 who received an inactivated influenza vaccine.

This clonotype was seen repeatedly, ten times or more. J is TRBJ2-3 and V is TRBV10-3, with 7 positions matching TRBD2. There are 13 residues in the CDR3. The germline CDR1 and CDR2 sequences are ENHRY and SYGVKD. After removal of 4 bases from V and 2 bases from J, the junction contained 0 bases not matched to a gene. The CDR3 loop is CAISGDYTDTQYF. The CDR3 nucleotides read TGTGCCATCAGTGGGGACTACACAGATACGCAGTATTTT.

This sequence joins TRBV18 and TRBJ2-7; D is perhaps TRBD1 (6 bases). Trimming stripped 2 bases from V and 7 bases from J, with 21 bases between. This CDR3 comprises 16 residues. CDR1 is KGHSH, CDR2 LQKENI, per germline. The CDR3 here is CASSPGTPLNSREQYF. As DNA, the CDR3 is TGTGCCAGCTCACCAGGGACACCTCTAAACTCGCGGGAGCAGTACTTC.

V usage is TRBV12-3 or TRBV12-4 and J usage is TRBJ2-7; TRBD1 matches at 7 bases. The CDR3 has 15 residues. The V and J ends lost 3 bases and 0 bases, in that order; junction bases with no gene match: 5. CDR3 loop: CASSLVRGLSYEQYF. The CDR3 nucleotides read TGTGCCAGCAGTTTGGTTAGGGGGCTCTCCTACGAGCAGTACTTC.

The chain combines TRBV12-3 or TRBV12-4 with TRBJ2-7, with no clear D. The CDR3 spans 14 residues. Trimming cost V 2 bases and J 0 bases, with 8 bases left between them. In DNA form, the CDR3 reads TGTGCCAGCAGTTTAAGGCTACTCTCCTACGAGCAGTACTTC. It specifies CASSLRLLSYEQYF.

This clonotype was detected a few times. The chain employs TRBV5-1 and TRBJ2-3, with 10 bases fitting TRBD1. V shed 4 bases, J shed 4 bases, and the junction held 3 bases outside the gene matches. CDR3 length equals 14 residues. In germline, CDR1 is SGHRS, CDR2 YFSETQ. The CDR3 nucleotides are TGCGCCAGCAGCCATGGACAGGGGGCAGATACGCAGTATTTT. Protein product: CASSHGQGADTQYF.

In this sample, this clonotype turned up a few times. The CDR3 DNA sequence: TGTGCCAGCAGCGTACTAGCGATTGAGCAGTTCTTC. Translated: CASSVLAIEQFF. V usage is TRBV11-2 and J usage is TRBJ2-1, with 7 bases fitting TRBD2. The J segment lost 9 bases and the V segment lost 5 bases, leaving 4 bases of the junction unmatched. Germline V gene sequence: CDR1 SGHAT, CDR2 FQNNGV. The CDR3 loop spans 12 amino acids.

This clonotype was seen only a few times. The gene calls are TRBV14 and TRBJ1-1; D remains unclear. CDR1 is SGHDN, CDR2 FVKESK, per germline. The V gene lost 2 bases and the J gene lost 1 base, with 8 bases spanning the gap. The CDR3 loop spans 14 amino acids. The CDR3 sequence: CASSQRLGNTEAFF. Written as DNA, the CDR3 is TGTGCCAGCAGCCAACGGCTTGGGAACACTGAAGCTTTCTTT.

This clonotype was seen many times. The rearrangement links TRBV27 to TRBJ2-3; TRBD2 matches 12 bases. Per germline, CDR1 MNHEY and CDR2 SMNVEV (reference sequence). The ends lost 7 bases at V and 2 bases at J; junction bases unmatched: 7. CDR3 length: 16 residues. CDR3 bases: TGTGCCAGCACCCCTGGACTAGCGGGAATCACAGATACGCAGTATTTT. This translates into CASTPGLAGITDTQYF.

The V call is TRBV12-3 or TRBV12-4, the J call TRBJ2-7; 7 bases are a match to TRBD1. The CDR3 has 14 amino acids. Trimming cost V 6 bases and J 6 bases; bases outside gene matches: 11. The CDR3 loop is CASSRQGKGVEQYF. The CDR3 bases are TGTGCCAGCAGCCGACAGGGCAAAGGTGTCGAGCAGTACTTC.

For the CDR3, the DNA is TGTGCCAGCAGATCCGGGCCCCAAGATACGCAGTATTTT. This encodes CASRSGPQDTQYF. The V gene is TRBV2, the J gene TRBJ2-3, with unresolved D. Germline V gene sequence: CDR1 SNHLY, CDR2 FYNNEI. Trimming took 6 bases from V and 5 from J, leaving 12 bases between them. CDR3 length: 13 residues.

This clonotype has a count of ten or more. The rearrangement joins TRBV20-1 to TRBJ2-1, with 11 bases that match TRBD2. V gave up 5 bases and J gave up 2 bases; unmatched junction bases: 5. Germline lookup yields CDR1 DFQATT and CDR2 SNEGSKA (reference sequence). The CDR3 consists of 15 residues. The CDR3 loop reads CSAYLAGGPYNEQFF. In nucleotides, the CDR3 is TGCAGTGCTTACCTAGCGGGAGGCCCCTACAATGAGCAGTTCTTC.

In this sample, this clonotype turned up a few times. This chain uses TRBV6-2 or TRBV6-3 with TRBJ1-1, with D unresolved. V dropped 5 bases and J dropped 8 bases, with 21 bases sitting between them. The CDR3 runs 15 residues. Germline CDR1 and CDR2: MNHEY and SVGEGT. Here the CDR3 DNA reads TGTGCCAGCAGTGCGGTCGTCCGCGGGAAGCTAGAAGCTTTCTTT. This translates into CASSAVVRGKLEAFF.

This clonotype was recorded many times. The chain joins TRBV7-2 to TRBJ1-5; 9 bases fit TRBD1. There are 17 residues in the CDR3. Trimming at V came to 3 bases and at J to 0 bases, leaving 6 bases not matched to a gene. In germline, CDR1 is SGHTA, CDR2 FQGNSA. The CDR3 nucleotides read TGTGCCAGCAGCTTGGTTGGGACAGGGTATAGCAATCAGCCCCAGCATTTT. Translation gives CASSLVGTGYSNQPQHF. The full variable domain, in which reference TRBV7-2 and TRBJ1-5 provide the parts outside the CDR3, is GAGVSQSPSNKVTEKGKDVELRCDPISGHTALYWYRQSLGQGLEFLIYFQGNSAPDKSGLPSDRFSAERTGGSVSTLTIQRTQQEDSAVYLCASSLVGTGYSNQPQHFGDGTRLSIL.

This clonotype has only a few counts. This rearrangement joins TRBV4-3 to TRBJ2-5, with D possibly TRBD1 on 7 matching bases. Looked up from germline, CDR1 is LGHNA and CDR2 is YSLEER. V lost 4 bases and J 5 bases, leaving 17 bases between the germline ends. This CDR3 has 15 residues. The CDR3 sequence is CASSLNRGGGETQYF. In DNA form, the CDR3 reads TGCGCCAGCAGCCTAAACAGGGGAGGAGGGGAGACCCAGTACTTC.

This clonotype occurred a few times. CDR3 bases: TGTGCCAGCAGTCTAGGGTACAGCACAGATACGCAGTATTTT. This sequence encodes CASSLGYSTDTQYF. The chain joins TRBV7-3 to TRBJ2-3, with unresolved D. The length of the CDR3 is 14 residues. Trimming removed 6 bases from V and 0 bases from J, with 10 bases in between. The V gene's germline CDR1 is SGHTA and CDR2 FQGTGA.

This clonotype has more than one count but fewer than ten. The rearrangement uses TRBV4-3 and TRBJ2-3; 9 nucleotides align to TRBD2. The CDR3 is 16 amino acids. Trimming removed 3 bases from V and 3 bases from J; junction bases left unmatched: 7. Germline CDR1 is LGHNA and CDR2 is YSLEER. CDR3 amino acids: CASSQIAGELTDTQYF. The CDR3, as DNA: TGCGCCAGCAGCCAGATAGCGGGGGAACTAACAGATACGCAGTATTTT.

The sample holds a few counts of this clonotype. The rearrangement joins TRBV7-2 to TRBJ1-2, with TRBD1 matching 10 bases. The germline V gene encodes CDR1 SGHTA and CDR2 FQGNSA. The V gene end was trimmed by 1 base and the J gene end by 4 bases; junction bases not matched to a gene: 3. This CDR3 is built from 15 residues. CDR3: CASSLEGQGFYGYTF. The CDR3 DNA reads TGTGCCAGCAGCTTAGAGGGACAGGGGTTCTATGGCTACACCTTC.

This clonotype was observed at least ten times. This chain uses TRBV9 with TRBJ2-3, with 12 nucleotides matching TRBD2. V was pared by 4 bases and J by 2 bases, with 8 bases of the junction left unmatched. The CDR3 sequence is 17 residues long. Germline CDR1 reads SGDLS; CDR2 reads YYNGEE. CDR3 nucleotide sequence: TGTGCCAGCAGCACCCCTAGCGGGAGGGTCCTCACAGATACGCAGTATTTT. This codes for CASSTPSGRVLTDTQYF.

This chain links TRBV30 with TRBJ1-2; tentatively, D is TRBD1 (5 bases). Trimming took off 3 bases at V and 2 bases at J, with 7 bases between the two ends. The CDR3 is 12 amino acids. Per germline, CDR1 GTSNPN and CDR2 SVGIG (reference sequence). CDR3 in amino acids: CAWRTANYGYTF. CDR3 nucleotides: TGTGCCTGGAGGACAGCGAACTATGGCTACACCTTC.

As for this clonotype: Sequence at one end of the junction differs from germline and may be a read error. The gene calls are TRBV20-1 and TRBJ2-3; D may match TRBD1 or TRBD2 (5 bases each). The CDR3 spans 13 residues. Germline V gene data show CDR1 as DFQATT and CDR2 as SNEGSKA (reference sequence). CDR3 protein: CSAGTDATDTHYF. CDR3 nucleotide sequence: TGCAGTGCGGGGACCGACGCCACAGATACGCACTATTTT.

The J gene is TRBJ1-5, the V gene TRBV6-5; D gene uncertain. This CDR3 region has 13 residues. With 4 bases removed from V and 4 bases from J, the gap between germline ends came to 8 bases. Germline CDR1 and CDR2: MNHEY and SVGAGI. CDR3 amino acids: CASSSTRNQPQHF. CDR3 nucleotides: TGTGCCAGCAGTTCGACGCGGAATCAGCCCCAGCATTTT.

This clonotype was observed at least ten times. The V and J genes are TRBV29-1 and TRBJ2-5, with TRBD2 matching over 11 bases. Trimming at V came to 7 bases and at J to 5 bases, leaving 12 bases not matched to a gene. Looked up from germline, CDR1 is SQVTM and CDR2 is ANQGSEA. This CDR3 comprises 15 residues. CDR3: CSGRPGTSGEETQYF. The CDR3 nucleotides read TGCAGCGGCCGGCCTGGGACTAGCGGAGAGGAGACCCAGTACTTC.

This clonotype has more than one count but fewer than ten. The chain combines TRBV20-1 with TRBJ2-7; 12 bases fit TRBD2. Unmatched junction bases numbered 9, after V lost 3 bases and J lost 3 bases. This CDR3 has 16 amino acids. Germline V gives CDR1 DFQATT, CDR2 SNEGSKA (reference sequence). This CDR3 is CSASGASGGASYEQYF. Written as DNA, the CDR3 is TGCAGTGCTAGCGGCGCTAGCGGGGGGGCGAGCTACGAGCAGTACTTC.

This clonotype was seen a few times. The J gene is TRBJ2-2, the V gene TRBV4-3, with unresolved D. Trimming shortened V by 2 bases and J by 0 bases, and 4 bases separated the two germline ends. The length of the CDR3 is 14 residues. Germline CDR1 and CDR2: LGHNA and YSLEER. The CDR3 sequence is CASSQLTNTGELFF. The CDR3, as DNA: TGCGCCAGCAGCCAACTAACGAACACCGGGGAGCTGTTTTTT.

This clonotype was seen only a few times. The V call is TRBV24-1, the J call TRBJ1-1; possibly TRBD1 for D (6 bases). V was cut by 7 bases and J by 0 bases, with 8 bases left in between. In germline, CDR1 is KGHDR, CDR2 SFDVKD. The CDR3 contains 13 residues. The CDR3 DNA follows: TGTGCCACCAGACAGGGATTGAACACTGAAGCTTTCTTT. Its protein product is CATRQGLNTEAFF.

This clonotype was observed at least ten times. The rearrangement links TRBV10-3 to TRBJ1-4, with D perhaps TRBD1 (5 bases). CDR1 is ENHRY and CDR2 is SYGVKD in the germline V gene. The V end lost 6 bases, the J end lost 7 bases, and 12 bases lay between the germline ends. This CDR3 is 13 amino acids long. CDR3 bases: TGTGCCATCAGGGAGGGACGTAGTGAAAAACTGTTTTTT. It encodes CAIREGRSEKLFF.

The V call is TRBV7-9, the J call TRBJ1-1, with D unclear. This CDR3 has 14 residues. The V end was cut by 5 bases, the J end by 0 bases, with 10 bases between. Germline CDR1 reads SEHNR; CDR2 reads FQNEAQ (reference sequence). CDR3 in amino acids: CASSPPHLNTEAFF. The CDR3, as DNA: TGTGCCAGCAGCCCCCCACACTTGAACACTGAAGCTTTCTTT. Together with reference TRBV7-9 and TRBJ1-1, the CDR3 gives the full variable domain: DTGVSQNPRHKITKRGQNVTFRCDPISEHNRLYWYRQTLGQGPEFLTYFQNEAQLEKSRLLSDRFSAERPKGSFSTLEIQRTEQGDSAMYLCASSPPHLNTEAFFGQGTRLTVV.

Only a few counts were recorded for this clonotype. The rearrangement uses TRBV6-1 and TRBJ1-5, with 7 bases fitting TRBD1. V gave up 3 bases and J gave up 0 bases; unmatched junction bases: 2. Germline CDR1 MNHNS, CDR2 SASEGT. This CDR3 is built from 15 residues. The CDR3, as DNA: TGTGCCAGCAGTGACAACAGGGGTAGCAATCAGCCCCAGCATTTT. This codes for CASSDNRGSNQPQHF.

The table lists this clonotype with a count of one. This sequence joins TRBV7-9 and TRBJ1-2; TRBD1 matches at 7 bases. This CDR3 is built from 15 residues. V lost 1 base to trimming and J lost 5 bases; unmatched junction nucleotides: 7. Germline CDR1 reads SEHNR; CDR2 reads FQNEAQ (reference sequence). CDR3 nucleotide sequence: TGTGCCAGCAGCTTAGGCGGGACAGCGTATTATGGCTACACCTTC. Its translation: CASSLGGTAYYGYTF.

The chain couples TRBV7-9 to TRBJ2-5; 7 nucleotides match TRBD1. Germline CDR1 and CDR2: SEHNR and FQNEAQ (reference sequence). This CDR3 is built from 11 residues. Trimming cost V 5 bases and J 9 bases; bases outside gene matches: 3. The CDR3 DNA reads TGTGCCAGCAGCCCCGGGACAGCCCAGTACTTC. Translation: CASSPGTAQYF.